A single sample gave rise to the 3 T cell receptor beta chains below, sequenced in a study of prognosis after radiotherapy for stage I lung cancer. Using two-round multiplex PCR, the authors amplified TCR beta CDR3 from genomic DNA. During first-round PCR, primers specific to each TRBV and TRBJ gene were used. TCRdb recomputed calls from the multiplex PCR reads with MiXCR, one row per CDR3 protein. Of about 13,000 distinct CDR3 sequences in the sample, 50% to 70% were seen once. The material sequenced was PBMCs, taken before or after stereotactic body radiation therapy (not recorded which). The receptors shown here come from a donor over 45 with non-small cell lung cancer.

Many counts were recorded for this clonotype. The gene calls are TRBV29-1 and TRBJ2-7; D is unresolved. With 2 bases removed from V and 7 bases from J, the gap between germline ends came to 12 bases. Germline CDR1 SQVTM, CDR2 ANQGSEA. The CDR3 is made up of 12 amino acids. CDR3 residues: CSVERSRGEQYF. The CDR3 nucleotides are TGCAGCGTTGAACGGTCGCGCGGTGAGCAGTACTTC.

The chain has TRBV27 and TRBJ2-1, with a tentative D call TRBD1 (7 bases). The CDR3 totals 14 residues. V was trimmed by 6 bases and J by 8 bases, leaving 17 bases between them. Germline loops: CDR1 MNHEY, CDR2 SMNVEV (reference sequence). CDR3 nucleotides: TGTGCCAGCAGCTACAGGGGTCGCGGGGATGAGCAGTTCTTC. Its translation is CASSYRGRGDEQFF.

J is TRBJ2-3 and V is TRBV6-2 or TRBV6-3, with TRBD2 matching 13 bases. After removal of 6 bases from V and 6 bases from J, the junction contained 9 bases not matched to a gene. The CDR3 is 16 residues long. The germline V gene has CDR1 MNHEY and CDR2 SVGEGT. In DNA, the CDR3 is TGTGCCAGCAGGAAAGGACTAGCGGGAGATCGGGATACGCAGTATTTT. Translating gives CASRKGLAGDRDTQYF.